This passage covers 26 T cell receptor beta chains from one sample sequenced in a study of blood T cell repertoires in COVID-19. Only in-frame clones appear in the TCRdb table, and some are missing; sequencing was by immunoSEQ multiplex PCR. The sample records roughly 41,000 clones, nearly 90% being singletons. Material: peripheral blood. These receptor sequences come from a man aged 55 to 70 with acute or convalescent COVID-19.

This rearrangement joins TRBV6-4 to TRBJ1-5, with D possibly TRBD1 on 5 matching bases. This CDR3 is built from 16 residues. Trimming pared 6 bases from V and 2 bases from J, leaving 17 bases between. Per germline, CDR1 MRHNA and CDR2 SNTAGT. Here the CDR3 reads CASSGLRGGGNQPQHF. Written as DNA, the CDR3 is TGTGCCAGCAGCGGGCTTAGGGGAGGTGGCAATCAGCCCCAGCATTTT.

V and J are TRBV7-9 and TRBJ2-3; D is uncertain. Trimming cost V 5 bases and J 3 bases, with 18 bases left between them. Germline lookup yields CDR1 SEHNR and CDR2 FQNEAQ (reference sequence). The CDR3 is 16 amino acids. The DNA for the CDR3 is TGTGCCAGCAGCCCTGGGCCGTCCTTTGGTACAGATACGCAGTATTTT. Encoded protein: CASSPGPSFGTDTQYF.

This clone was observed a single time. The CDR3 reads CASSLAGGMNTEAFF. The CDR3 DNA is TGTGCCAGCAGCTTGGCTGGGGGGATGAACACTGAAGCTTTCTTT. The V gene is TRBV5-4, the J gene TRBJ1-1, with D perhaps matching TRBD1 (5 bases). This CDR3 spans 15 amino acids. Trimming pared 0 bases from V and 0 bases from J, leaving 9 bases between. Germline V gene lookup returns CDR1 SGHNT and CDR2 YYREEE (reference sequence). Full variable domain (outside the CDR3, taken from reference TRBV5-4 and TRBJ1-1): ETGVTQSPTHLIKTRGQQVTLRCSSQSGHNTVSWYQQALGQGPQFIFQYYREEENGRGNFPPRFSGLQFPNYSSELNVNALELDDSALYLCASSLAGGMNTEAFFGQGTRLTVV.

The chain is built from TRBV7-2 and TRBJ2-1, with 14 bases identical to TRBD2. Germline V gene data show CDR1 as SGHTA and CDR2 as FQGNSA. V shed 4 bases, J shed 6 bases, and the junction held 14 bases outside the gene matches. The CDR3 runs to 19 residues. CDR3 in amino acids: CASSSKTTSGGAYSNEQFF. Written as DNA, the CDR3 is TGTGCCAGCAGCTCTAAGACGACTAGCGGGGGGGCCTATAGCAATGAGCAGTTCTTC.

This chain joins TRBV30 and TRBJ2-1; D call uncertain. Germline V CDR1 and CDR2: GTSNPN, SVGIG (reference sequence). The CDR3 consists of 12 residues. The V end lost 0 bases, the J end lost 4 bases, and 4 bases lay between the germline ends. CDR3 coding DNA: TGTGCCTGGAGTGTACAATACAATGAGCAGTTCTTC. Encoded protein: CAWSVQYNEQFF.

The genes are TRBV19 and TRBJ1-1; the D gene is possibly TRBD1 (5 bases). The ends were cut back, 3 bases at V and 0 bases at J, with 17 bases in the middle. This CDR3 is 17 amino acids long. Germline V gives CDR1 LNHDA, CDR2 SQIVND (reference sequence). The CDR3 spells CASSILVLKGMNTEAFF. The CDR3 nucleotides read TGTGCCAGTAGTATCCTGGTTCTTAAGGGGATGAACACTGAAGCTTTCTTT.

The genes are TRBV27 and TRBJ1-2; D is undetermined. The CDR3 runs 13 residues. Germline CDR1 is MNHEY and CDR2 is SMNVEV (reference sequence). V was cut by 3 bases and J by 8 bases, with 13 bases left in between. The CDR3 region is CASSLSGRVGYTF. The CDR3 nucleotides read TGTGCCAGCAGTTTGTCGGGAAGAGTCGGCTACACCTTC.

The chain combines TRBV5-4 with TRBJ2-2; a weak D match, TRBD1 (6 bases). The CDR3 runs 14 residues. Between the trimmed V and J ends, which lost 1 base and 7 bases, there was a span of 11 bases. Germline V gene lookup returns CDR1 SGHNT and CDR2 YYREEE (reference sequence). The CDR3 sequence: CASSLQQGHGELFF. The CDR3 nucleotides read TGTGCCAGCAGCTTGCAACAGGGACACGGGGAGCTGTTTTTT.

The chain links TRBV5-8 to TRBJ2-5; 7 bases align to TRBD1. CDR3 length: 13 residues. V was clipped by 4 bases and J by 5 bases; unmatched bases: 5. Per the germline V gene, CDR1 is SGHTS and CDR2 is YDEGEE. The CDR3 region is CASSVTGSETQYF. The CDR3 bases are TGTGCCAGCAGCGTGACAGGGAGTGAGACCCAGTACTTC. The whole variable domain, remainder taken from reference TRBV5-8 and TRBJ2-5, is EAGVTQSPTHLIKTRGQQATLRCSPISGHTSVYWYQQALGLGLQFLLWYDEGEERNRGNFPPRFSGRQFPNYSSELNVNALELEDSALYLCASSVTGSETQYFGPGTRLLVL.

The chain links TRBV24-1 to TRBJ2-3; maybe TRBD1 (6 bases). This CDR3 has 14 residues. CDR1 is KGHDR, CDR2 SFDVKD, per germline. With 3 bases removed from V and 2 bases from J, the gap between germline ends came to 8 bases. Here the CDR3 DNA reads TGTGCCACCAGTGATCGGACAGCCACAGATACGCAGTATTTT. This gives the protein CATSDRTATDTQYF.

The chain uses TRBV10-3 and TRBJ1-6; unclear D gene. The CDR3 consists of 15 residues. CDR1 and CDR2 from the germline V gene are ENHRY and SYGVKD. V gave up 4 bases and J gave up 0 bases, with 7 bases separating them. The chain's CDR3 is CAISGGSSYNSPLHF. The CDR3 DNA reads as TGTGCCATCAGTGGCGGGAGCTCCTATAATTCACCCCTCCACTTT.

The rearrangement joins TRBV5-1 to TRBJ1-3; 7 positions match TRBD1. Germline CDR1 and CDR2: SGHRS and YFSETQ. The CDR3 sequence is 13 residues long. V lost 4 bases and J lost 2; bases outside the gene matches: 0. CDR3 in amino acids: CASSQGAGNTIYF. CDR3 DNA: TGCGCCAGCAGCCAGGGGGCTGGAAACACCATATATTTT.

The rearrangement links TRBV7-2 to TRBJ1-2; 8 bases agree with TRBD1. V shed 1 base, J shed 4 bases, and the junction held 8 bases outside the gene matches. Germline lookup yields CDR1 SGHTA and CDR2 FQGNSA. The CDR3 is 16 amino acids. For the CDR3, the DNA is TGTGCCAGCAGCTTAGGGCAGGGGGCAACCCTCTATGGCTACACCTTC. As protein: CASSLGQGATLYGYTF.

The chain couples TRBV7-7 to TRBJ2-1; the match to TRBD2 covers 11 bases. V shed 5 bases, J shed 5 bases, and the junction held 5 bases outside the gene matches. There are 15 residues in the CDR3. Per germline, CDR1 SSHAT and CDR2 FNYEAQ (reference sequence). The CDR3 coding sequence is TGTGCCAGCAGCCAGGGACTAGCGGAAAACAATGAGCAGTTCTTC. It encodes CASSQGLAENNEQFF.

This sequence joins TRBV5-1 and TRBJ1-1; perhaps TRBD1 as D (6 bases). Per germline, CDR1 SGHRS and CDR2 YFSETQ. V lost 3 bases and J lost 0, with 18 bases in between. The length of the CDR3 is 17 residues. The CDR3 DNA reads TGCGCCAGCAGCTCCGACGAATCGACAGGTGTGAACACTGAAGCTTTCTTT. Amino acid sequence: CASSSDESTGVNTEAFF.

The CDR3 sequence is CASSQGPLVGQALDIYF. The CDR3 bases are TGTGCCAGCAGCCAAGGACCGCTTGTGGGACAGGCCCTCGACATATATTTT. V usage is TRBV4-2 and J usage is TRBJ1-3, with 8 bases lining up with TRBD1. V was clipped by 1 base and J by 12 bases; unmatched bases: 17. The CDR3 covers 17 residues. CDR1 is LGHNA, CDR2 YNFKEQ, per germline.

Remarks on this clone: The conserved final phenylalanine or tryptophan is absent from the CDR3, which likely points to a read error. Because the CDR3's place on the DNA is in doubt, the DNA is left out and the CDR3 is given as listed by TCRdb. The CDR3 region is CASSLRGSGPFFL. The chain joins TRBV7-3 to TRBJ1-2. Germline CDR1 and CDR2: SGHTA and FQGTGA. The CDR3 sequence runs 13 residues, both termini included.

The rearrangement joins TRBV18 to TRBJ2-1, with 8 bases lining up with TRBD1. The CDR3 runs 14 residues. Per germline, CDR1 KGHSH and CDR2 LQKENI. The junction had 5 bases not matched to a gene; V was cut back by 3 bases and J by 7 bases. CDR3 bases: TGTGCCAGCTCACCTCGGACAGGGATAAATGAGCAGTTCTTC. It encodes CASSPRTGINEQFF.

The chain recombines TRBV4-3 with TRBJ2-3; D not resolved. Per the germline V gene, CDR1 is LGHNA and CDR2 is YSLEER. Trimming pared 0 bases from V and 11 bases from J, leaving 12 bases between. This CDR3 has 13 residues. Here the CDR3 reads CASSQDMGYLQYF. The CDR3, as DNA: TGCGCCAGCAGCCAAGATATGGGCTATTTGCAGTATTTT.

The CDR3 DNA follows: TGTGCCAGCAGTCGGCAGGGCCAGTACGAGCAGTACTTC. Amino acid sequence: CASSRQGQYEQYF. The genes are TRBV27 and TRBJ2-7, with a weak D call TRBD1 (5 bases). Trimming took off 5 bases at V and 4 bases at J, with 12 bases between the two ends. The CDR3 runs to 13 residues. Germline values: CDR1 MNHEY, CDR2 SMNVEV (reference sequence).

This chain joins TRBV15 and TRBJ2-1, with 9 bases that match TRBD1. The CDR3 has 16 residues. The V gene end was trimmed by 6 bases and the J gene end by 2 bases; junction bases not matched to a gene: 8. Germline V gene lookup returns CDR1 LNHNV and CDR2 YYDKDF (reference sequence). CDR3 nucleotides: TGTGCCACCAGATCGGGACAGGGACGAACCTACAATGAGCAGTTCTTC. Translating gives CATRSGQGRTYNEQFF.

This clone was observed a single time. The CDR3 loop reads CASTSGQGTANYGYTF. The CDR3 nucleotides read TGTGCCAGTACCTCGGGACAGGGAACAGCTAACTATGGCTACACCTTC. The chain links TRBV19 to TRBJ1-2; TRBD1 matches at 9 bases. This CDR3 contains 16 residues. CDR1 is LNHDA and CDR2 is SQIVND in the germline V gene (reference sequence). J lost 0 bases, V lost 7 bases, and 9 bases had no gene match.

V gene TRBV4-2 combines with J gene TRBJ1-2, with no clear D. Trimming cost V 4 bases and J 13 bases, with 25 bases left between them. Per the germline V gene, CDR1 is LGHNA and CDR2 is YNFKEQ. This CDR3 contains 15 residues. The CDR3 is CASSPSHVSGELVTF. CDR3 DNA: TGTGCCAGCAGCCCAAGCCATGTCTCCGGGGAATTAGTCACCTTC.

Here the CDR3 DNA reads TGTGCCAGCAGTGAAGGGACAGGGGCCCTCTACGAGCAGTACTTC. This codes for CASSEGTGALYEQYF. V gene TRBV6-1 combines with J gene TRBJ2-7, with 9 bases aligning to TRBD1. Germline loops: CDR1 MNHNS, CDR2 SASEGT. The CDR3 spans 15 residues. V was pared by 1 base and J by 3 bases, with 4 bases of the junction left unmatched.

V and J are TRBV18 and TRBJ2-3, with 7 bases lining up with TRBD2. The germline V gene has CDR1 KGHSH and CDR2 LQKENI. The V segment lost 3 bases and the J segment 5 bases; nucleotides outside the gene matches: 5. The CDR3 runs 14 residues. The CDR3 bases are TGTGCCAGCTCACCCTTGCGGGGGATAGATACGCAGTATTTT. This encodes CASSPLRGIDTQYF.

The chain's CDR3 is CASSSGAGGYGYTF. The CDR3 region has the DNA TGTGCCAGCAGCTCTGGGGCAGGGGGCTATGGCTACACCTTC. The rearrangement links TRBV7-2 to TRBJ1-2; 7 bases agree with TRBD1. V trimming: 4 bases; J trimming: 4 bases; junction bases outside the gene matches: 6. CDR3 length: 14 amino acids. Per the germline V gene, CDR1 is SGHTA and CDR2 is FQGNSA.